These 14 T cell receptor beta chains originate from one sample sequenced in a study of CD8 T cells in Susac syndrome. With random hexamers, reverse transcription was performed on about 0.5 to 1 ug of RNA. TCRdb processed the immunoSEQ multiplex PCR reads anew with MiXCR; each CDR3 protein has one entry. The data contain approximately 190,000 distinct CDR3 sequences, 91% of them singletons. The sample taken for sequencing was CD4+ T cells from PBMCs. The origin of the receptors is a human donor with Susac syndrome.

The V and J genes are TRBV4-1 and TRBJ1-3; D remains unclear. This CDR3 spans 15 amino acids. Deletions cut 1 base from V and 0 bases from J, with 7 bases between. Per the germline V gene, CDR1 is MGHRA and CDR2 is YSYEKL. The CDR3 nucleotides read TGCGCCAGCAGCCAAGTTGCCGACTCTGGAAACACCATATATTTT. It is translated as CASSQVADSGNTIYF.

The chain has TRBV24-1 and TRBJ2-4; 8 bases agree with TRBD1. Germline CDR1 KGHDR, CDR2 SFDVKD. The CDR3 has 15 residues. V trimming: 3 bases; J trimming: 13 bases; junction bases outside the gene matches: 13. The CDR3 spells CATSDPKTGAKTQYF. CDR3 sequence (DNA): TGTGCCACCAGTGATCCAAAGACAGGGGCCAAAACCCAGTACTTC.

This rearrangement joins TRBV19 to TRBJ1-2; D call uncertain. This CDR3 spans 13 amino acids. From germline, CDR1 is LNHDA and CDR2 SQIVND (reference sequence). Trimming pared 3 bases from V and 4 bases from J, leaving 9 bases between. The CDR3 region has the DNA TGTGCCAGTAGTATCACCCCAAGCTATGGCTACACCTTC. It is translated as CASSITPSYGYTF.

The CDR3 DNA follows: TGCAGTGCTAGAGTCCCTAGTGGCGGTCATGAGACCCAGTACTTC. Its translation: CSARVPSGGHETQYF. This chain links TRBV20-1 with TRBJ2-5; D call uncertain. The CDR3 spans 15 residues. V lost 1 base and J lost 5, with 17 bases in between. CDR1 and CDR2 from the germline V gene are DFQATT and SNEGSKA (reference sequence).

Only a few counts were recorded for this clonotype. The chain carries TRBV6-5 and TRBJ1-2; 10 nucleotides agree with TRBD1. The CDR3 has 13 residues. V was clipped by 1 base and J by 7 bases; unmatched bases: 0. The V gene's germline CDR1 is MNHEY and CDR2 SVGAGI. The CDR3 sequence: CASSYWDRGGYTF. CDR3 DNA: TGTGCCAGCAGTTACTGGGACAGGGGTGGCTACACCTTC.

The rearrangement joins TRBV27 to TRBJ2-1; D could derive from TRBD1 or TRBD2 (5 bases each). Trimming removed 6 bases from V and 5 bases from J, with 5 bases in between. Germline V lookup: CDR1 MNHEY, CDR2 SMNVEV (reference sequence). CDR3 length: 11 amino acids. CDR3 residues: CASRGHNEQFF. CDR3 nucleotide sequence: TGTGCCAGCAGGGGACACAATGAGCAGTTCTTC.

The genes are TRBV28 and TRBJ2-1; D possibly matches TRBD1 or TRBD2 (7 bases each). Germline V gives CDR1 MDHEN, CDR2 SYDVKM. There are 16 residues in the CDR3. Trimming removed 6 bases at V and 7 bases at J, with 22 bases between. The CDR3 nucleotides are TGTGCCAGCAGCCCCCAGGGGGGGGGAGGGCTTAATGAGCAGTTCTTC. It is translated as CASSPQGGGGLNEQFF.

This rearrangement joins TRBV27 to TRBJ1-2; TRBD1 matches at 7 bases. CDR1 is MNHEY, CDR2 SMNVEV, per germline (reference sequence). Trimming removed 5 bases from V and 3 bases from J; junction bases left unmatched: 9. The CDR3 sequence is 15 residues long. CDR3 region: CASSPDPTGDYGYTF. The CDR3 coding sequence is TGTGCCAGCAGTCCGGACCCTACAGGGGACTATGGCTACACCTTC.

V is TRBV28 and J is TRBJ2-1; 10 nucleotides line up with TRBD2. The CDR3 extends over 16 amino acids. After removal of 6 bases from V and 6 bases from J, the junction contained 11 bases not matched to a gene. The germline V gene encodes CDR1 MDHEN and CDR2 SYDVKM. The CDR3 protein is CASSQPGLASLNEQFF. In DNA, the CDR3 is TGTGCCAGCAGCCAACCGGGACTAGCGTCCCTCAATGAGCAGTTCTTC.

This chain uses TRBV7-8 with TRBJ2-1, with D unresolved. Trimming cost V 1 base and J 2 bases, with 6 bases left between them. From germline, CDR1 is SGHVS and CDR2 FQNEAQ. The CDR3 covers 14 residues. The CDR3 bases are TGTGCCAGCAGCTTAGAGGCGGCCTACAATGAGCAGTTCTTC. This encodes CASSLEAAYNEQFF.

The chain carries TRBV7-9 and TRBJ1-3; D gene ambiguous. In germline, CDR1 is SEHNR, CDR2 FQNEAQ (reference sequence). This CDR3 region has 13 residues. The V and J ends lost 5 bases and 1 base respectively, with 6 bases between them. The CDR3 protein is CASSPLSGNTIYF. The DNA for the CDR3 is TGTGCCAGCAGCCCTCTTTCTGGAAACACCATATATTTT.

The rearrangement uses TRBV5-1 and TRBJ2-7, with 7 positions matching TRBD1. This CDR3 comprises 11 residues. The ends lost 7 bases at V and 6 bases at J; junction bases unmatched: 4. Germline CDR1 reads SGHRS; CDR2 reads YFSETQ. Written as DNA, the CDR3 is TGCGCCAGCCACACAGGGGCCGAGCAGTACTTC. Amino acid sequence: CASHTGAEQYF.

This chain links TRBV6-5 with TRBJ1-2; 8 bases align to TRBD1. Germline loops: CDR1 MNHEY, CDR2 SVGAGI. The CDR3 extends over 15 amino acids. The ends lost 0 bases at V and 4 bases at J; junction bases unmatched: 4. CDR3 coding DNA: TGTGCCAGCAGTTACTCGCAGGGGGCGAGCTATGGCTACACCTTC. Protein: CASSYSQGASYGYTF.

The chain employs TRBV4-2 and TRBJ2-3; 9 bases are a match to TRBD1. This CDR3 has 19 residues. Per the germline V gene, CDR1 is LGHNA and CDR2 is YNFKEQ. The trim removed 1 base at V and 2 bases at J, leaving 13 bases unmatched. As DNA, the CDR3 is TGTGCCAGCAGCCAAGGATCCTCTCTGACAGGGGGATTCACAGATACGCAGTATTTT. It encodes CASSQGSSLTGGFTDTQYF.